Detailed here is one T cell receptor beta chain. The sample originates from a study of shared clonotypes between healthy human individuals. Study overall: Researchers assigned three CD4 naive, three CD4 memory, two CD8 naive and one CD8 memory plate to each donor.

The V end lost 4 bases, the J end lost 3 bases, and 12 bases lay between the germline ends. Looked up from germline, CDR1 is GTSNPN and CDR2 is SVGIG (reference sequence). The CDR3 is made up of 14 amino acids. Original handling: ImmunoSEQ only sent back junction sequences with no quality scores, so filtering was done differently. Here immunoSEQ multiplex PCR was the method, and the copy in TCRdb shows in-frame clones only, minus some. The V and J calls and clone size come from that table; D and trimming were worked out from the DNA. Among over a million clones listed, more than 65% were seen once. This receptor was identified in a man younger than 35 in good health. Sequencing input: memory CD4+ T cells sorted from blood. Subset defined: CD45RA-negative fraction. The chain has TRBV30 and TRBJ2-2, with D hard to call. The CDR3 here is CAWIRQAHTGELFF. Written as DNA, the CDR3 is TGTGCCTGGATACGCCAAGCGCACACCGGGGAGCTGTTTTTT. Full variable domain (rest looked up from reference TRBV30 and TRBJ2-2): SQTIHQWPATLVQPVGSPLSLECTVEGTSNPNLYWYRQAAGRGLQLLFYSVGIGQISSEVPQNLSASRPQDRQFILSSKKLLLSDSGFYLCAWIRQAHTGELFFGEGSRLTVL.